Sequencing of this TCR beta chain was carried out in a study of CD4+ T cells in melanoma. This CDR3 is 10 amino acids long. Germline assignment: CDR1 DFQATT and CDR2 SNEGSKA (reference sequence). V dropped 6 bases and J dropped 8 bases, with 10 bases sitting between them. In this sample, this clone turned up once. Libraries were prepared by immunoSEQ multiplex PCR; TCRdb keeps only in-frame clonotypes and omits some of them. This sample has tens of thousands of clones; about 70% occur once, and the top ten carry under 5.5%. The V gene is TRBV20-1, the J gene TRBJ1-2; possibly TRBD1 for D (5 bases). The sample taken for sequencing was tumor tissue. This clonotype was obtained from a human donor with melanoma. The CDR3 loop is CSAWGVGYTF. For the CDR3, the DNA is TGCAGTGCATGGGGGGTCGGCTACACCTTC.